This T cell receptor (beta chain) originates from a study of CD8 T cells in Susac syndrome (dated by TCRdb to between 2018 and 2020). General notes on the study: The study used repertoire sequencing to test whether antigen drove CD8+ T cell activation and differentiation in Susac syndrome.

The V end gives up 1 base and the J end 8 bases, leaving 7 bases in the junction not matched to a gene. Counted from cysteine to phenylalanine, this CDR3 has 16 amino acids. The kept DNA is CDR3 alone, 48 bases in frame from the first base. CDR1 SGHRS and CDR2 YFSETQ are derived from the germline V gene. This clonotype came up once. Its antigen remains undetermined. Base qualities were left out, and no much larger clone turns up one base away. One read alone makes for weak evidence. RNA was extracted using the RNeasy kit, and about 0.45 to 1 ug of the RNA was reverse transcribed with random hexamers. TCR beta CDR3 regions were amplified with the immunoSEQ multiplex PCR assay covering 54 Vbeta and 13 Jbeta segments. PCR amplification bias was corrected by using a synthetic template baseline for primer optimization and computational correction. The original pipeline was this. Reads were assigned to V, D and J genes according to IMGT and analyzed in immunoSEQ Analyzer, with only productive sequences retained. Clonality was computed as one minus Shannon entropy normalized by log2 of the number of productive unique sequences. For each patient and control, public and private clones were evaluated within the 100 most prevalent clones. Clones were defined as Susac-specific when absent from the healthy and MS cohorts, from about a thousand published viral clones and from other ImmuneACCESS disease sequences. Starting from the raw public reads, TCRdb applied fastp trimming at Q25, assembled clones with MiXCR and retained in-frame beta chains. Here each entry gathers all rows of one CDR3 protein and keeps the most common genes and DNA. These V and J calls derive from TCRdb rather than the authors' analysis. The sample table records roughly 130,000 distinct CDR3 sequences; about 95% of these occur just once. 0.11% of the sample is in the top ten clones.

Peripheral blood CD8+ and CD4+ T cells from healthy donors, Susac syndrome patients and multiple sclerosis patients were profiled using high-throughput TCR beta sequencing. The multiple sclerosis controls were treatment-naive patients who had stable or active relapsing-remitting disease and met the revised McDonald criteria. CD8+ TEMRA cells were enriched by FACS, while bulk CD8+ and CD4+ T cells were purified by magnetic negative isolation. Blood was collected in EDTA tubes and processed within 24 hours, with PBMCs isolated through density gradient centrifugation. PBMCs intended for TCR sequencing were cryopreserved in liquid nitrogen and were subsequently thawed in a 37 degrees C water bath. Purity of sorted or isolated CD4+, CD8+ and CD8+ TEMRA cells was at least 90%. Here is what the overall study found, with its caveats: The TCR sequencing and HLA analysis was acknowledged to have included a relatively small number of individuals.

The chain is assembled from TRBV5-1 and TRBJ2-1; TRBD2 lines up with 12 middle nucleotides. This TCR was recovered from a human donor with multiple sclerosis. Sequenced material: CD4+ T cells from PBMCs. The nucleotide sequence reads as follows: TGCGCCAGCAGCTTGAGCTCTAGCGGGAGGGGTGATGAGCAGTTCTTC. This encodes CASSLSSSGRGDEQFF.